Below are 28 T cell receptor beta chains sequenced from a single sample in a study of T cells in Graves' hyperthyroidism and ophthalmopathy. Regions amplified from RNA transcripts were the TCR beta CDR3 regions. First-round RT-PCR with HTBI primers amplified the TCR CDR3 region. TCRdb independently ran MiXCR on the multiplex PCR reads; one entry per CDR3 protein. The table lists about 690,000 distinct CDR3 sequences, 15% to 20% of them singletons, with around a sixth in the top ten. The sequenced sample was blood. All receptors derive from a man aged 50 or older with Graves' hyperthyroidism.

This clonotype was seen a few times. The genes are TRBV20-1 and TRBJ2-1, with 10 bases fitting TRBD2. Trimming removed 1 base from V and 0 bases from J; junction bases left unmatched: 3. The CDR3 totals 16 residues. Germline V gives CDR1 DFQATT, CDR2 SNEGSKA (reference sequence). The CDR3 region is CSARVPSGSSYNEQFF. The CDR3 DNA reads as TGCAGTGCTAGAGTTCCTAGCGGGAGCTCCTACAATGAGCAGTTCTTC.

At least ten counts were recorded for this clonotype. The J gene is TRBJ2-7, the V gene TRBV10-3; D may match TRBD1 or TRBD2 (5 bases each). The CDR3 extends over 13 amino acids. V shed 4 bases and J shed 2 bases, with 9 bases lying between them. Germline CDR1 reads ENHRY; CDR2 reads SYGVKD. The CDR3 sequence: CAISGGDAYEQYF. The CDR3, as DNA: TGTGCCATCAGTGGAGGGGACGCCTACGAGCAGTACTTC.

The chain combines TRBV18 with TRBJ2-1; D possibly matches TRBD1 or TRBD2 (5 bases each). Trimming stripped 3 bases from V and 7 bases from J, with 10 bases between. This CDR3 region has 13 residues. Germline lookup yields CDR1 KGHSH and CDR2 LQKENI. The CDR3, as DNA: TGTGCCAGCTCACCCCCCGGGGCTAATGAGCAGTTCTTC. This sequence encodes CASSPPGANEQFF.

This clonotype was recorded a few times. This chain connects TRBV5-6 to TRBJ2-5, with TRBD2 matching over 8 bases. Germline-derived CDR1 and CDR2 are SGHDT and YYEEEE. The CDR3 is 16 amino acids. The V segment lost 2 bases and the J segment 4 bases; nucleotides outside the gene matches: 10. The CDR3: CASSLHTSGTGETQYF. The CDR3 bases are TGTGCCAGCAGCTTACACACTAGCGGAACAGGAGAGACCCAGTACTTC.

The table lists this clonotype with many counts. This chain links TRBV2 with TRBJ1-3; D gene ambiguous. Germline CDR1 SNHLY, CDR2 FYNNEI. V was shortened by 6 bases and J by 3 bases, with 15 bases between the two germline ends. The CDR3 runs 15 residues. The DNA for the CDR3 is TGTGCCAGCAGGTTATACCCAGGTGTTGGAAACACCATATATTTT. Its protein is CASRLYPGVGNTIYF.

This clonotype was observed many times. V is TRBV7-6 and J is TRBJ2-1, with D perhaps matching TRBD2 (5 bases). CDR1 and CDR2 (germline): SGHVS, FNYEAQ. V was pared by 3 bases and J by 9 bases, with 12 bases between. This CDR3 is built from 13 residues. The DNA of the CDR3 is TGTGCCAGCAGCTTCGAGGAGGCCGTTGAGCAGTTCTTC. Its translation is CASSFEEAVEQFF.

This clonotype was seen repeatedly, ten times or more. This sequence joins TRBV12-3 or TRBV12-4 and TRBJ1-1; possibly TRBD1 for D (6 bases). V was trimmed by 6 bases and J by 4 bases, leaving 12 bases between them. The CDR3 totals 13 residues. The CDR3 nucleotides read TGTGCCAGCAGGGCCCGACAGGCCACTGAAGCTTTCTTT. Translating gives CASRARQATEAFF.

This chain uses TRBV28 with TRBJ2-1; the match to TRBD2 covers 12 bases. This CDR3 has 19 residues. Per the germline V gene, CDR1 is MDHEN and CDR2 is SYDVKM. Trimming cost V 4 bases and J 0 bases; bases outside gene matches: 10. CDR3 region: CASSSRGGLAGRSYNEQFF. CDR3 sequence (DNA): TGTGCCAGCAGTTCACGAGGCGGACTAGCGGGACGCTCCTACAATGAGCAGTTCTTC.

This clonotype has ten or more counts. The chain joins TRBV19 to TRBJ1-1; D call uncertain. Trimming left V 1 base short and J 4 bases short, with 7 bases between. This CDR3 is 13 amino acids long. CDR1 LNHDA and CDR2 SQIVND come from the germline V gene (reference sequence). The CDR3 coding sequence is TGTGCCAGTAGTATAGCAGGTATCACTGAAGCTTTCTTT. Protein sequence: CASSIAGITEAFF.

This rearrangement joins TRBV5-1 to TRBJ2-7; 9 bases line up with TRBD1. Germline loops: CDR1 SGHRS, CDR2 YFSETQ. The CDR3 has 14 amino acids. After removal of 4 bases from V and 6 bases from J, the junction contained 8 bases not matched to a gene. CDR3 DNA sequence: TGCGCCAGCAGCCCGACAGGGGGGTCGTTCGAGCAGTACTTC. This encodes CASSPTGGSFEQYF.

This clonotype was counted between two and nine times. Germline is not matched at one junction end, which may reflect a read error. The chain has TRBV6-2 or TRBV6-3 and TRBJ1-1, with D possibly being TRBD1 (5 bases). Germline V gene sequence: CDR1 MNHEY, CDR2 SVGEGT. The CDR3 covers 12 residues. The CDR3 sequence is CASSYLLGEYLF. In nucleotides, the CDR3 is TGTGCCAGCAGTTACTTATTAGGGGAATATCTCTTT.

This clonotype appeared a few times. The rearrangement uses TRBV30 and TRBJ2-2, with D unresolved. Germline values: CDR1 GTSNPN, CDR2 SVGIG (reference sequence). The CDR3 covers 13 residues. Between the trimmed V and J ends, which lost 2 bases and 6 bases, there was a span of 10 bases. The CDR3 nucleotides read TGTGCCTGGAGTTCTTTGGGTGCCGGGGAGCTGTTTTTT. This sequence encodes CAWSSLGAGELFF.

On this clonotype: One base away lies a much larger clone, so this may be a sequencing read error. CDR3: CSVAETSTNEQYF. DNA for the CDR3: TGCAGCGTTGCGGAGACTAGCACAAATGAGCAGTACTTC. J is TRBJ2-7 and V is TRBV29-1; 7 nucleotides match TRBD2. CDR3 length: 13 residues. V was clipped by 4 bases and J by 7 bases; unmatched bases: 10. CDR1 is SQVTM, CDR2 ANQGSEA, per germline.

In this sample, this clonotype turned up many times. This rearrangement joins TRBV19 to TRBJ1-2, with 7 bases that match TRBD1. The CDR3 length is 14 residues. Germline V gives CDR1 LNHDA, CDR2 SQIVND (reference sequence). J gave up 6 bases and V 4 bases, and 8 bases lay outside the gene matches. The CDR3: CASSSAQGWNGYTF. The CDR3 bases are TGTGCCAGTAGTAGTGCACAGGGGTGGAATGGCTACACCTTC.

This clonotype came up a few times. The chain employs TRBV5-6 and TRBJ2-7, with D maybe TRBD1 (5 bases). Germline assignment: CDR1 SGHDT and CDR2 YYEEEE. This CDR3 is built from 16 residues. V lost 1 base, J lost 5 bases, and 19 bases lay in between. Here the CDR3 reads CASSLSISGKPHEQYF. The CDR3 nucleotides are TGTGCCAGCAGCTTGAGTATCTCAGGGAAGCCCCACGAGCAGTACTTC.

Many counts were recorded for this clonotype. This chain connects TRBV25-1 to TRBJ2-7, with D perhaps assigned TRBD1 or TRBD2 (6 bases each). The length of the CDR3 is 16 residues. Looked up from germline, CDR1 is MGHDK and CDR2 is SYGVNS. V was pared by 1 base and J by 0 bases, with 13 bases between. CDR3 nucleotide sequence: TGTGCCAGCAGTGAATCAGGGGTCGGGAGCTCCTACGAGCAGTACTTC. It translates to CASSESGVGSSYEQYF.

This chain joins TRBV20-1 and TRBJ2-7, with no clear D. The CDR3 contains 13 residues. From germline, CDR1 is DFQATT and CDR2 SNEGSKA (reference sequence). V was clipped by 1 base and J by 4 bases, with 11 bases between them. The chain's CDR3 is CSARVPDQYEQYF. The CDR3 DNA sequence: TGCAGTGCTAGAGTGCCCGACCAGTACGAGCAGTACTTC.

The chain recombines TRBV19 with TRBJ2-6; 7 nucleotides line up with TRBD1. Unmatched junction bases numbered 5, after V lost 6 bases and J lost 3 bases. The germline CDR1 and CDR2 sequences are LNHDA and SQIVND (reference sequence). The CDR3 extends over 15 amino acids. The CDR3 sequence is CASRNRGGGANVLTF. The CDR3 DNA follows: TGTGCCAGTAGGAACAGGGGCGGTGGGGCCAACGTCCTGACTTTC.

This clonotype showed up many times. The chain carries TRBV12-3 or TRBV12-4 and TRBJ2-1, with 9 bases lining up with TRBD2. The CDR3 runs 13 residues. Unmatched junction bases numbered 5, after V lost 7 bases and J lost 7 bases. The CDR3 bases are TGTGCCAGCACGGCGGGAGGGAGGAATGAGCAGTTCTTC. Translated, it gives CASTAGGRNEQFF.

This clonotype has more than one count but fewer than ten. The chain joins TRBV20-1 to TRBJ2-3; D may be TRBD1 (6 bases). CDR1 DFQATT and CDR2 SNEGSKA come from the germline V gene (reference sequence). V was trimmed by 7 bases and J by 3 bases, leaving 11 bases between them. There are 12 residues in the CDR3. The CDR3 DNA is TGCAGTGTCAGGGGATTGACAGATACGCAGTATTTT. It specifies CSVRGLTDTQYF.

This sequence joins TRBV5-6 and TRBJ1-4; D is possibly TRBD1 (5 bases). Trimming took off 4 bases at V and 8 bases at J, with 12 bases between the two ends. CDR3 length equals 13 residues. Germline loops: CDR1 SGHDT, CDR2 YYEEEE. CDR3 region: CASSDQTVEKLFF. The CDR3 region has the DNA TGTGCCAGCAGCGACCAGACAGTAGAAAAACTGTTTTTT.

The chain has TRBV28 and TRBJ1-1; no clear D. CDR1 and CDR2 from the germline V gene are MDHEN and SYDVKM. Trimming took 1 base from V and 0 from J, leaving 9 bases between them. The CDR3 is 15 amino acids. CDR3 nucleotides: TGTGCCAGCAGTTTATCGGCCAGTTTGAACACTGAAGCTTTCTTT. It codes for CASSLSASLNTEAFF.

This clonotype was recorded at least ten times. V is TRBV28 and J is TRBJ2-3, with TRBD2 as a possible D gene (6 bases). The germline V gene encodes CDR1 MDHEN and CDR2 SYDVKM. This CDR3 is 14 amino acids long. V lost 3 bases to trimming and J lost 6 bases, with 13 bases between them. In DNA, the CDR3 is TGTGCCAGCAGTTTGAGTGGGAGGTTGGATACGCAGTATTTT. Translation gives CASSLSGRLDTQYF.

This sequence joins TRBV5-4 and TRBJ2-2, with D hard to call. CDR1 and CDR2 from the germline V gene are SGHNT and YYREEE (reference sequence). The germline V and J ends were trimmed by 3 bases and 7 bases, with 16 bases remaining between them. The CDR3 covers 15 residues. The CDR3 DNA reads TGTGCCAGCAGCTCTGCGGTCAAAGGGCACGGGGAGCTGTTTTTT. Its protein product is CASSSAVKGHGELFF.

The CDR3 is CASCLDPSLVDTQYF. CDR3 DNA: TGTGCCAGCTGCCTGGATCCCTCCCTTGTGGATACGCAGTATTTT. V usage is TRBV19 and J usage is TRBJ2-3, with no clear D. This CDR3 has 15 residues. Germline V gene lookup returns CDR1 LNHDA and CDR2 SQIVND (reference sequence). V was pared by 9 bases and J by 6 bases, with 22 bases between.

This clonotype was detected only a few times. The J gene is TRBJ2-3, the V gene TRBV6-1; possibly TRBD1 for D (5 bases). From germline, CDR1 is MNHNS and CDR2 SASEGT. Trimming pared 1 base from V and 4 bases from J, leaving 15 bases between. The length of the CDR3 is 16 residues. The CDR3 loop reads CASSEEARGRADTQYF. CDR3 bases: TGTGCCAGCAGTGAAGAGGCTAGGGGAAGGGCAGATACGCAGTATTTT.

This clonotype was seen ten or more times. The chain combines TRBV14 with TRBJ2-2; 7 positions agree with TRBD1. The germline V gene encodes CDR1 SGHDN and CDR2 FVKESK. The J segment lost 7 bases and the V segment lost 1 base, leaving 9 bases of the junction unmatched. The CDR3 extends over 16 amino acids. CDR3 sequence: CASSQVWRQGNGELFF. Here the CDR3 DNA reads TGTGCCAGCAGCCAAGTTTGGAGACAGGGCAACGGGGAGCTGTTTTTT.

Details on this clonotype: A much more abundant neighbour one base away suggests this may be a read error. CDR3 in DNA: TGTGCCAGCAGTTTATTTACCCCCCCAGATAATCAGCAGTTCTTC. Translating it yields CASSLFTPPDNQQFF. The chain uses TRBV28 and TRBJ2-1; D uncertain. V was clipped by 1 base and J by 11 bases, with 18 bases between them. Germline V lookup: CDR1 MDHEN, CDR2 SYDVKM. The CDR3 runs 15 residues. Drawing the rest from reference TRBV28 and TRBJ2-1, the complete variable domain is DVKVTQSSRYLVKRTGEKVFLECVQDMDHENMFWYRQDPGLGLRLIYFSYDVKMKEKGDIPEGYSVSREKKERFSLILESASTNQTSMYLCASSLFTPPDNQQFFGPGTRLTVL.